One and the same sample provided the 12 T cell receptor beta chains below, sequenced in a study of T-cell memory formation after mild COVID-19. MiXCR, run by TCRdb on the 5' RACE reads, gives a single entry per CDR3 protein. The sample includes about 140,000 distinct CDR3 sequences, under 25% of them seen just once. Sequenced: PBMCs or a T cell subset sorted from them (not recorded which). The receptors shown here come from an adult woman who had mild COVID-19 (a few samples of this study predate the infection). Cell type and time point are not known.

The rearrangement uses TRBV7-9 and TRBJ2-2, with D maybe TRBD2 (6 bases). Germline CDR1 SEHNR, CDR2 FQNEAQ (reference sequence). The CDR3 is 15 residues long. V was trimmed by 4 bases and J by 6 bases, leaving 15 bases between them. The CDR3 nucleotides read TGTGCCAGCAGCTCCAGGCTAGCGAAGGCCGGGGAGCTGTTTTTT. This encodes CASSSRLAKAGELFF.

The CDR3 is CASSFSQNEKLFF. In DNA form, the CDR3 reads TGTGCCAGCAGTTTTTCCCAAAATGAAAAACTGTTTTTT. The V gene is TRBV12-3 or TRBV12-4, the J gene TRBJ1-4, with D unresolved. V was clipped by 3 bases and J by 5 bases, with 7 bases between them. The CDR3 contains 13 residues.

V usage is TRBV6-5 and J usage is TRBJ2-7; TRBD1 matches 8 bases. CDR3 size: 13 residues. V lost 6 bases, J lost 6 bases, and 7 bases stayed unmatched. CDR1 is MNHEY, CDR2 SVGAGI, per germline. The CDR3 sequence is CASRDRVFGEQYF. The DNA of the CDR3 is TGTGCCAGCAGGGACAGGGTATTTGGCGAGCAGTACTTC.

The gene calls are TRBV5-1 and TRBJ1-5; maybe TRBD1 (6 bases). The CDR3 loop spans 20 amino acids. V shed 3 bases and J shed 0 bases, with 25 bases lying between them. CDR1 and CDR2 from the germline V gene are SGHRS and YFSETQ. Here the CDR3 reads CASSSSRLSRDKFSNQPQHF. As DNA, the CDR3 is TGCGCCAGCAGCTCGTCCCGACTTTCCCGGGACAAATTTAGCAATCAGCCCCAGCATTTT.

This clonotype came up a few times. The chain has TRBV6-6 and TRBJ2-1; D is undetermined. V lost 0 bases to trimming and J lost 4 bases, with 7 bases between them. Per the germline V gene, CDR1 is MNHNY and CDR2 is SVGAGI (reference sequence). This CDR3 contains 14 residues. The CDR3 sequence: CASSYSAVYNEQFF. CDR3 DNA sequence: TGTGCCAGCAGTTACTCGGCGGTATACAATGAGCAGTTCTTC.

This clonotype has just a few counts. The rearrangement joins TRBV24-1 to TRBJ2-4, with D perhaps matching TRBD1 (6 bases). Germline CDR1 is KGHDR and CDR2 is SFDVKD. There are 11 residues in the CDR3. V was trimmed by 4 bases and J by 15 bases, leaving 12 bases between them. CDR3: CATSDLQGWYF. The CDR3 DNA sequence: TGTGCCACCAGTGACCTACAGGGTTGGTACTTC.

This clonotype was detected a few times. This chain joins TRBV12-3 or TRBV12-4 and TRBJ1-1; TRBD1 aligns across 7 bases. The CDR3 is 14 amino acids. V lost 6 bases and J lost 5; bases outside the gene matches: 9. CDR3 protein: CASSPQGVRTEAFF. DNA for the CDR3: TGTGCCAGCAGCCCCCAGGGGGTTCGGACTGAAGCTTTCTTT.

The chain employs TRBV7-2 and TRBJ2-1; 10 positions agree with TRBD2. This CDR3 comprises 16 residues. With 5 bases clipped from V and 0 bases from J, the junction kept 4 bases outside the gene matches. CDR1 and CDR2 (germline): SGHTA, FQGNSA. CDR3 sequence: CASSKRTSGSYNEQFF. CDR3 coding DNA: TGTGCCAGCAGCAAACGGACTAGCGGCTCCTACAATGAGCAGTTCTTC.

A remark on this clonotype: Given a much more abundant clone one base away, this may be a read error. V usage is TRBV11-2 and J usage is TRBJ2-5; D is uncertain. Trimming removed 6 bases from V and 3 bases from J, with 14 bases in between. The germline V gene encodes CDR1 SGHAT and CDR2 FQNNGV. This CDR3 is 14 amino acids long. CDR3: CASRDNNWKETQYF. The CDR3 nucleotides read TGTGCCAGCAGAGATAACAATTGGAAAGAGACCCAGTACTTC.

The V and J genes are TRBV6-1 and TRBJ1-4; 7 bases are shared with TRBD1. Looked up from germline, CDR1 is MNHNS and CDR2 is SASEGT. This CDR3 is 14 amino acids long. V lost 5 bases to trimming and J lost 10 bases; unmatched junction nucleotides: 10. The CDR3 DNA reads as TGTGCCAGCAGTTCGAAGGGGGCTGGGGGAAAACTGTTTTTT. It encodes CASSSKGAGGKLFF.

V usage is TRBV19 and J usage is TRBJ2-1, with D unresolved. Germline V gives CDR1 LNHDA, CDR2 SQIVND (reference sequence). The length of the CDR3 is 12 residues. V lost 1 base and J lost 6, with 4 bases in between. CDR3 in DNA: TGTGCCAGTAGTATAGTCCGCAATGAGCAGTTCTTC. It codes for CASSIVRNEQFF.

The V gene is TRBV5-1, the J gene TRBJ1-1; D perhaps matches TRBD1 (5 bases). The CDR3 consists of 16 residues. The ends were cut back, 5 bases at V and 2 bases at J, with 19 bases in the middle. CDR1 SGHRS and CDR2 YFSETQ come from the germline V gene. The CDR3 region is CASRLMGPTVNTEAFF. As DNA, the CDR3 is TGCGCCAGCAGGCTGATGGGACCCACCGTCAACACTGAAGCTTTCTTT.